The 28 T cell receptor beta chains listed next were all sequenced from one sample in a study of immune evolution from preneoplasia to lung adenocarcinoma. Sequencing used immunoSEQ multiplex PCR; TCRdb keeps in-frame clones, though not all of them. The top ten clones hold around 8.8% of a sample with under 9,000 clones, 70% to 80% of them seen once. The specimen sequenced was FFPE minimally invasive lung adenocarcinoma tissue. All receptors come from a person aged 65 to 85 with lung adenocarcinoma.

The rearrangement links TRBV7-2 to TRBJ2-7, with 8 bases aligning to TRBD2. CDR3 length equals 14 residues. Germline CDR1 reads SGHTA; CDR2 reads FQGNSA. The V segment lost 2 bases and the J segment 6 bases; nucleotides outside the gene matches: 6. The CDR3 loop is CASSLTGGLGEQYF. The CDR3 DNA follows: TGTGCCAGCAGCTTAACGGGGGGGCTGGGCGAGCAGTACTTC.

The rearrangement joins TRBV5-1 to TRBJ2-5; 8 nucleotides agree with TRBD1. This CDR3 has 14 amino acids. V shed 3 bases and J 5 bases; nucleotides not matched to a gene: 6. Germline loops: CDR1 SGHRS, CDR2 YFSETQ. The CDR3 DNA is TGCGCCAGCAGCTCCAGGGGGCGCGCGGAGACCCAGTACTTC. Amino acids: CASSSRGRAETQYF. Based on the CDR3 plus reference TRBV5-1 and TRBJ2-5, the full variable domain is KAGVTQTPRYLIKTRGQQVTLSCSPISGHRSVSWYQQTPGQGLQFLFEYFSETQRNKGNFPGRFSGRQFSNSRSEMNVSTLELGDSALYLCASSSRGRAETQYFGPGTRLLVL.

About this clone: The sample contains more than one DNA sequence encoding this CDR3. The chain recombines TRBV9 with TRBJ2-5, with 11 bases that match TRBD1. V gave up 3 bases and J gave up 5 bases; unmatched junction bases: 6. The CDR3 runs to 15 residues. Germline lookup yields CDR1 SGDLS and CDR2 YYNGEE. The CDR3 sequence is CASSGGQGAGETQYF. CDR3 coding DNA: TGTGCCAGCAGCGGCGGACAGGGGGCCGGGGAGACCCAGTACTTC.

The genes are TRBV7-9 and TRBJ2-5; TRBD1 matches at 10 bases. The ends lost 4 bases at V and 5 bases at J; junction bases unmatched: 13. Germline V gene sequence: CDR1 SEHNR, CDR2 FQNEAQ (reference sequence). The length of the CDR3 is 17 residues. The CDR3 spells CASSSKPGTGVRETQYF. Written as DNA, the CDR3 is TGTGCCAGCAGCTCCAAGCCCGGGACAGGGGTAAGGGAGACCCAGTACTTC.

The chain is built from TRBV5-4 and TRBJ2-1, with 8 bases matching TRBD1. Trimming cost V 1 base and J 5 bases; bases outside gene matches: 5. Germline V gives CDR1 SGHNT, CDR2 YYREEE (reference sequence). The CDR3 runs 15 residues. CDR3 protein: CASSLNRGAHNEQFF. CDR3 bases: TGTGCCAGCAGCTTGAACAGGGGGGCCCACAATGAGCAGTTCTTC.

This sequence joins TRBV30 and TRBJ2-5, with D unclear. CDR1 GTSNPN and CDR2 SVGIG come from the germline V gene (reference sequence). The CDR3 runs to 13 residues. Trimming took 5 bases from V and 6 from J, leaving 16 bases between them. The CDR3 DNA sequence: TGTGCCTGGGGATCTAGTGAGGTTCAGACCCAGTACTTC. Translated, it gives CAWGSSEVQTQYF. Complete variable domain (other parts from reference TRBV30 and TRBJ2-5): SQTIHQWPATLVQPVGSPLSLECTVEGTSNPNLYWYRQAAGRGLQLLFYSVGIGQISSEVPQNLSASRPQDRQFILSSKKLLLSDSGFYLCAWGSSEVQTQYFGPGTRLLVL.

This rearrangement joins TRBV15 to TRBJ2-2, with D possibly matching TRBD1 (6 bases). The CDR3 contains 15 residues. V was shortened by 0 bases and J by 6 bases, with 11 bases between the two germline ends. Germline V gene sequence: CDR1 LNHNV, CDR2 YYDKDF (reference sequence). CDR3 nucleotide sequence: TGTGCCACCAGCAGAGAGGGGACATCGGCCGGGGAGCTGTTTTTT. This gives the protein CATSREGTSAGELFF.

The V gene is TRBV5-1, the J gene TRBJ2-1, with D possibly being TRBD1 or TRBD2 (6 bases each). Germline CDR1 and CDR2: SGHRS and YFSETQ. V shed 5 bases and J shed 6 bases, with 18 bases lying between them. This CDR3 is 15 amino acids long. CDR3 nucleotide sequence: TGCGCCAGCAGTGGATTGGGGGGCCGAGTCAATGAGCAGTTCTTC. This encodes CASSGLGGRVNEQFF. The full variable domain, rest sourced from reference TRBV5-1 and TRBJ2-1, is KAGVTQTPRYLIKTRGQQVTLSCSPISGHRSVSWYQQTPGQGLQFLFEYFSETQRNKGNFPGRFSGRQFSNSRSEMNVSTLELGDSALYLCASSGLGGRVNEQFFGPGTRLTVL.

The chain links TRBV6-1 to TRBJ1-1; D unresolved. The CDR3 runs to 14 residues. V dropped 1 base and J dropped 1 base, with 7 bases sitting between them. Germline CDR1 is MNHNS and CDR2 is SASEGT. CDR3 residues: CASSEEPSNTEAFF. For the CDR3, the DNA is TGTGCCAGCAGTGAAGAGCCTTCGAACACTGAAGCTTTCTTT.

The J gene is TRBJ2-2, the V gene TRBV11-3; D gene ambiguous. The length of the CDR3 is 13 residues. V was shortened by 4 bases and J by 1 base, with 4 bases between the two germline ends. Germline lookup yields CDR1 SGHNT and CDR2 YENEEA. CDR3 residues: CASSSRNTGELFF. CDR3 DNA: TGTGCCAGCAGCTCGAGGAACACCGGGGAGCTGTTTTTT.

V usage is TRBV6-4 and J usage is TRBJ2-2, with a tentative D call TRBD1 (5 bases). The CDR3 length is 15 residues. V lost 8 bases to trimming and J lost 4 bases, with 17 bases between them. Germline lookup yields CDR1 MRHNA and CDR2 SNTAGT. CDR3 protein: CASSFLAGPTGELFF. For the CDR3, the DNA is TGTGCCAGCTCCTTCCTGGCAGGGCCCACCGGGGAGCTGTTTTTT.

This chain connects TRBV6-4 to TRBJ2-3; D unclear. This CDR3 comprises 15 residues. The ends were cut back, 3 bases at V and 3 bases at J, with 13 bases in the middle. Germline loops: CDR1 MRHNA, CDR2 SNTAGT. In DNA, the CDR3 is TGTGCCAGCAGTGAAAGTCCTTCGAAAACAGATACGCAGTATTTT. It codes for CASSESPSKTDTQYF.

The V and J genes are TRBV7-9 and TRBJ2-7; TRBD1 matches at 7 bases. V shed 1 base and J 6 bases; nucleotides not matched to a gene: 6. This CDR3 has 14 amino acids. Germline V gene sequence: CDR1 SEHNR, CDR2 FQNEAQ (reference sequence). The chain's CDR3 is CASSLVGGEREQYF. CDR3 bases: TGTGCCAGCAGCTTAGTAGGGGGCGAGCGCGAGCAGTACTTC.

The chain recombines TRBV14 with TRBJ2-2, with 14 bases lining up with TRBD2. CDR1 SGHDN and CDR2 FVKESK come from the germline V gene. This CDR3 is built from 17 residues. V was pared by 4 bases and J by 8 bases, with 9 bases of the junction left unmatched. CDR3 DNA: TGTGCCAGCAGCCGACTAGCGGGAGGGCCAATAGCGGGGGAGCTGTTTTTT. Translating it yields CASSRLAGGPIAGELFF.

V is TRBV28 and J is TRBJ2-2; maybe TRBD1 (6 bases). Per the germline V gene, CDR1 is MDHEN and CDR2 is SYDVKM. There are 14 residues in the CDR3. V lost 3 bases, J lost 3 bases, and 8 bases lay in between. DNA for the CDR3: TGTGCCAGCAGTTTCAGGGGCGACACCGGGGAGCTGTTTTTT. Its protein is CASSFRGDTGELFF.

The chain employs TRBV29-1 and TRBJ1-5, with no clear D. Germline CDR1 reads SQVTM; CDR2 reads ANQGSEA. The CDR3 is 14 residues long. V lost 6 bases and J lost 4, with 16 bases in between. DNA for the CDR3: TGCAGCGTCCGCGAGGCGTGGGGTAATCAGCCCCAGCATTTT. Translating it yields CSVREAWGNQPQHF.

The V gene is TRBV5-5, the J gene TRBJ2-3; TRBD2 might be the D (7 bases). Germline CDR1 is SGHKS and CDR2 is YYEKEE (reference sequence). V lost 0 bases, J lost 6 bases, and 14 bases lay in between. The CDR3 extends over 15 amino acids. CDR3 sequence: CASSLEAGRGDTQYF. The CDR3 coding sequence is TGTGCCAGCAGCTTGGAAGCGGGGAGGGGGGATACGCAGTATTTT. The full variable domain, in which reference TRBV5-5 and TRBJ2-3 provide the parts outside the CDR3, is DAGVTQSPTHLIKTRGQQVTLRCSPISGHKSVSWYQQVLGQGPQFIFQYYEKEERGRGNFPDRFSARQFPNYSSELNVNALLLGDSALYLCASSLEAGRGDTQYFGPGTRLTVL.

The CDR3 is CASSPYSPGYTF. CDR3 in DNA: TGTGCCAGCAGCCCGTATAGCCCTGGCTACACCTTC. This sequence joins TRBV11-2 and TRBJ1-2; D uncertain. The V and J ends lost 5 bases and 7 bases respectively, with 11 bases between them. CDR1 and CDR2 from the germline V gene are SGHAT and FQNNGV. The CDR3 length is 12 residues.

The rearrangement joins TRBV9 to TRBJ2-5; 8 bases agree with TRBD2. This CDR3 comprises 20 residues. After removal of 1 base from V and 1 base from J, the junction contained 18 bases not matched to a gene. Germline loops: CDR1 SGDLS, CDR2 YYNGEE. The DNA of the CDR3 is TGTGCCAGCAGCGTATTGCTGGTGCGGGGGGTGACTCACCGCCAAGAGACCCAGTACTTC. This codes for CASSVLLVRGVTHRQETQYF. Full variable domain (outside the CDR3, taken from reference TRBV9 and TRBJ2-5): DSGVTQTPKHLITATGQRVTLRCSPRSGDLSVYWYQQSLDQGLQFLIQYYNGEERAKGNILERFSAQQFPDLHSELNLSSLELGDSALYFCASSVLLVRGVTHRQETQYFGPGTRLLVL.

This rearrangement joins TRBV11-2 to TRBJ2-5, with 8 positions matching TRBD2. Germline V gene lookup returns CDR1 SGHAT and CDR2 FQNNGV. This CDR3 is 16 amino acids long. Unmatched junction bases numbered 8, after V lost 3 bases and J lost 2 bases. The CDR3 nucleotides read TGTGCCAGCAGCTTCGGTCGCGGGGGGTCTCAAGAGACCCAGTACTTC. It yields the protein CASSFGRGGSQETQYF.

The V and J genes are TRBV1 and TRBJ2-5. TRBV1 is a recognized pseudogene. The CDR3 is 15 amino acids. This CDR3 is CTSSQDRTSRETQYF. CDR3 sequence (DNA): TGCACCAGCAGCCAAGATCGGACCTCCCGAGAGACCCAGTACTTC.

CDR3 protein: CASIPGQPRNTEAFF. CDR3 nucleotides: TGTGCCTCCATCCCGGGCCAACCCCGGAACACTGAAGCTTTCTTT. The chain recombines TRBV30 with TRBJ1-1; no firm D call. Germline assignment: CDR1 GTSNPN and CDR2 SVGIG (reference sequence). The ends were cut back, 7 bases at V and 1 base at J, with 19 bases in the middle. The CDR3 contains 15 residues.

The rearrangement joins TRBV10-3 to TRBJ2-3; D uncertain. Germline CDR1 is ENHRY and CDR2 is SYGVKD. The CDR3 is made up of 12 amino acids. V lost 3 bases and J 2 bases, leaving 3 bases between the germline ends. The CDR3 loop is CAISDDTDTQYF. The CDR3 DNA follows: TGTGCCATCAGTGACGACACAGATACGCAGTATTTT.

V is TRBV6-6 and J is TRBJ2-7; the D gene is possibly TRBD1 (5 bases). This CDR3 spans 14 amino acids. Germline CDR1 is MNHNY and CDR2 is SVGAGI (reference sequence). V was shortened by 0 bases and J by 3 bases, with 9 bases between the two germline ends. For the CDR3, the DNA is TGTGCCAGCAGTTACTCGGCAGGGCGCTACGAGCAGTACTTC. Its protein is CASSYSAGRYEQYF.

The J gene is TRBJ1-2, the V gene TRBV7-9, with no clear D. This CDR3 region has 14 residues. Germline V gene sequence: CDR1 SEHNR, CDR2 FQNEAQ (reference sequence). Trimming pared 5 bases from V and 2 bases from J, leaving 12 bases between. For the CDR3, the DNA is TGTGCCAGCAGCCCCAGCGGGCAGAACTATGGCTACACCTTC. Its protein is CASSPSGQNYGYTF.

The chain carries TRBV29-1 and TRBJ1-1; 7 positions agree with TRBD1. CDR1 SQVTM and CDR2 ANQGSEA come from the germline V gene. The CDR3 spans 14 residues. V dropped 6 bases and J dropped 3; count of bases not matched to a gene: 10. The CDR3 loop reads CSVHRQGGYTEAFF. CDR3 nucleotides: TGCAGCGTCCACCGACAGGGCGGATACACTGAAGCTTTCTTT.

The rearrangement links TRBV15 to TRBJ1-5, with TRBD1 as a possible D gene (6 bases). The germline gives CDR1 LNHNV, CDR2 YYDKDF (reference sequence). The germline V and J ends were trimmed by 8 bases and 6 bases, with 17 bases remaining between them. This CDR3 is built from 14 residues. The DNA for the CDR3 is TGTGCCACCCTTGAGACACAGGGTGTTCAGCCCCAGCATTTT. Translating it yields CATLETQGVQPQHF. Full variable domain (outside the CDR3, taken from reference TRBV15 and TRBJ1-5): DAMVIQNPRYQVTQFGKPVTLSCSQTLNHNVMYWYQQKSSQAPKLLFHYYDKDFNNEADTPDNFQSRRPNTSFCFLDIRSPGLGDTAMYLCATLETQGVQPQHFGDGTRLSIL.

This chain links TRBV14 with TRBJ2-7; 9 bases line up with TRBD2. CDR1 and CDR2 from the germline V gene are SGHDN and FVKESK. The CDR3 runs to 15 residues. V lost 1 base to trimming and J lost 5 bases; unmatched junction nucleotides: 6. CDR3 sequence reads: CASSQVGLARDEQYF. In nucleotides, the CDR3 is TGTGCCAGCAGCCAAGTAGGACTAGCGAGAGACGAGCAGTACTTC.